The next 25 T cell receptor beta chains were all read from a single sample in a study of blood T cell repertoires in COVID-19. Some clones are missing from TCRdb's copy, which holds only in-frame ones; the method was immunoSEQ multiplex PCR. The sample gives 150,000 to 200,000 clones, 70% to 90% of which show up once; over 2.5% is in the top ten. Sequencing input: peripheral blood. These receptor sequences come from a man in his fifties or sixties with acute or convalescent COVID-19.

This clone was seen more than once but under ten times. The chain links TRBV7-9 to TRBJ1-4; D ambiguous. This CDR3 spans 13 amino acids. The V gene's germline CDR1 is SEHNR and CDR2 FQNEAQ (reference sequence). Between the trimmed V and J ends, which lost 5 bases and 8 bases, there was a span of 12 bases. CDR3: CASSLRQGEKLFF. In DNA form, the CDR3 reads TGTGCCAGCAGCCTCAGACAAGGCGAAAAACTGTTTTTT.

The rearrangement joins TRBV6-5 to TRBJ1-2, with D possibly TRBD1 on 6 matching bases. V shed 4 bases and J shed 7 bases, with 22 bases lying between them. The CDR3 extends over 16 amino acids. Germline assignment: CDR1 MNHEY and CDR2 SVGAGI. The DNA of the CDR3 is TGTGCCAGCAGTTCGACAGGCAACCCATTTTACGGTGGCTACACCTTC. This codes for CASSSTGNPFYGGYTF.

The CDR3 region is CASSILLAAAYEQYF. For the CDR3, the DNA is TGTGCCAGTAGTATTCTGCTAGCGGCAGCCTACGAGCAGTACTTC. The V call is TRBV19, the J call TRBJ2-7; 7 positions match TRBD2. The V gene's germline CDR1 is LNHDA and CDR2 SQIVND (reference sequence). This CDR3 spans 15 amino acids. The V gene end was trimmed by 3 bases and the J gene end by 2 bases; junction bases not matched to a gene: 7.

This sequence joins TRBV9 and TRBJ2-7; TRBD2 aligns across 11 bases. The CDR3 contains 15 residues. CDR1 SGDLS and CDR2 YYNGEE come from the germline V gene. The V and J ends lost 4 bases and 3 bases, in that order; junction bases with no gene match: 6. The CDR3 reads CASSPTGLAVYEQYF. The CDR3 coding sequence is TGTGCCAGCAGCCCAACGGGACTAGCGGTCTACGAGCAGTACTTC.

The gene calls are TRBV30 and TRBJ1-6; D is unresolved. There are 14 residues in the CDR3. The germline V gene encodes CDR1 GTSNPN and CDR2 SVGIG (reference sequence). V lost 0 bases, J lost 9 bases, and 12 bases lay in between. The CDR3 region is CAWSVLGIRSPLHF. CDR3 nucleotides: TGTGCCTGGAGTGTACTAGGAATCCGTTCACCCCTCCACTTT.

The rearrangement uses TRBV27 and TRBJ1-5; the D gene is possibly TRBD1 (5 bases). Trimming took off 3 bases at V and 4 bases at J, with 7 bases between the two ends. From germline, CDR1 is MNHEY and CDR2 SMNVEV (reference sequence). This CDR3 has 13 residues. CDR3 in DNA: TGTGCCAGCAGTTTCGGGGGAAATCAGCCCCAGCATTTT. Residues: CASSFGGNQPQHF.

The rearrangement uses TRBV30 and TRBJ1-3, with D hard to call. The CDR3 has 13 amino acids. V lost 2 bases to trimming and J lost 5 bases, with 10 bases between them. Germline lookup yields CDR1 GTSNPN and CDR2 SVGIG (reference sequence). The CDR3 sequence: CAWSSEVRNTIYF. The CDR3 DNA follows: TGTGCCTGGAGTAGCGAGGTCAGAAACACCATATATTTT.

The chain carries TRBV13 and TRBJ2-1; D may be TRBD2 (6 bases). Germline loops: CDR1 PRHDT, CDR2 FYEKMQ (reference sequence). The CDR3 contains 15 residues. The V end lost 3 bases, the J end lost 6 bases, and 15 bases lay between the germline ends. CDR3 sequence (DNA): TGTGCCAGCAGCTTGTCGGGAGAGGGTATCAATGAGCAGTTCTTC. Amino acids: CASSLSGEGINEQFF.

This clone was counted a few times. This CDR3 is CASSLTASGANVLTF. CDR3 sequence (DNA): TGTGCCAGCAGCTTAACGGCCTCTGGGGCCAACGTCCTGACTTTC. The V gene is TRBV7-3, the J gene TRBJ2-6; D ambiguous. Germline V lookup: CDR1 SGHTA, CDR2 FQGTGA. There are 15 residues in the CDR3. V gave up 0 bases and J gave up 0 bases, with 3 bases separating them.

The rearrangement links TRBV18 to TRBJ1-1, with no clear D. The CDR3 loop spans 15 amino acids. The V gene lost 4 bases and the J gene lost 1 base, with 13 bases spanning the gap. In germline, CDR1 is KGHSH, CDR2 LQKENI. The CDR3 is CASSQNGGGNTEAFF. The CDR3 DNA reads as TGTGCCAGCTCACAAAACGGAGGAGGGAACACTGAAGCTTTCTTT.

As to this clone: Other nucleotide sequences from this sample produce the same CDR3. The rearrangement joins TRBV7-9 to TRBJ2-1; D is perhaps TRBD1 (5 bases). The V gene's germline CDR1 is SEHNR and CDR2 FQNEAQ (reference sequence). Trimming pared 2 bases from V and 6 bases from J, leaving 5 bases between. CDR3 length: 12 amino acids. CDR3 region: CASSLQGNEQFF. CDR3 sequence (DNA): TGTGCCAGCAGCTTACAGGGCAATGAGCAGTTCTTC. Complete variable domain (other parts from reference TRBV7-9 and TRBJ2-1): DTGVSQNPRHKITKRGQNVTFRCDPISEHNRLYWYRQTLGQGPEFLTYFQNEAQLEKSRLLSDRFSAERPKGSFSTLEIQRTEQGDSAMYLCASSLQGNEQFFGPGTRLTVL.

This clone came up a few times. The J gene is TRBJ2-1, the V gene TRBV7-3; TRBD2 matches 9 bases. This CDR3 spans 13 amino acids. The ends lost 4 bases at V and 10 bases at J; junction bases unmatched: 5. Germline lookup yields CDR1 SGHTA and CDR2 FQGTGA. The CDR3 spells CASSSLAGKEQFF. CDR3 bases: TGTGCCAGCAGCTCTCTAGCGGGAAAAGAGCAGTTCTTC. The full variable domain, in which reference TRBV7-3 and TRBJ2-1 provide the parts outside the CDR3, is GAGVSQTPSNKVTEKGKYVELRCDPISGHTALYWYRQSLGQGPEFLIYFQGTGAADDSGLPNDRFFAVRPEGSVSTLKIQRTERGDSAVYLCASSSLAGKEQFFGPGTRLTVL.

The CDR3 bases are TGTGCCAGCAGCGGACAACAGGGATATGGCTACACCTTC. Residues: CASSGQQGYGYTF. The chain joins TRBV7-3 to TRBJ1-2; possible D gene TRBD1, 6 bases. The germline V gene encodes CDR1 SGHTA and CDR2 FQGTGA. Trimming shortened V by 5 bases and J by 5 bases, and 12 bases separated the two germline ends. The CDR3 covers 13 residues.

This clone was seen a single time. The chain uses TRBV11-2 and TRBJ2-7; D gene uncertain. This CDR3 has 11 amino acids. The germline V gene encodes CDR1 SGHAT and CDR2 FQNNGV. Trimming removed 6 bases from V and 3 bases from J, with 6 bases in between. The DNA for the CDR3 is TGTGCCAGCAGAATAGACTACGAGCAGTACTTC. Protein product: CASRIDYEQYF.

The chain is built from TRBV19 and TRBJ2-7; 12 positions match TRBD2. The junction had 9 bases not matched to a gene; V was cut back by 2 bases and J by 7 bases. The V gene's germline CDR1 is LNHDA and CDR2 SQIVND (reference sequence). The CDR3 spans 16 residues. The CDR3 is CASSINLAGGQNEQYF. Written as DNA, the CDR3 is TGTGCCAGTAGTATAAATCTAGCGGGAGGGCAGAATGAGCAGTACTTC. The full variable domain, its missing parts supplied by reference TRBV19 and TRBJ2-7, is DGGITQSPKYLFRKEGQNVTLSCEQNLNHDAMYWYRQDPGQGLRLIYYSQIVNDFQKGDIAEGYSVSREKKESFPLTVTSAQKNPTAFYLCASSINLAGGQNEQYFGPGTRLTVT.

This chain joins TRBV6-5 and TRBJ1-2; 7 positions agree with TRBD1. The J segment lost 6 bases and the V segment lost 6 bases, leaving 7 bases of the junction unmatched. Germline assignment: CDR1 MNHEY and CDR2 SVGAGI. The CDR3 is 13 residues long. For the CDR3, the DNA is TGTGCCAGCAGCCTTACAGGGGTGGATGGCTACACCTTC. As protein: CASSLTGVDGYTF.

The V call is TRBV28, the J call TRBJ2-3; 10 bases map to TRBD1. Germline V gene lookup returns CDR1 MDHEN and CDR2 SYDVKM. This CDR3 spans 15 amino acids. Unmatched junction bases numbered 5, after V lost 2 bases and J lost 6 bases. CDR3: CASSLRGQGMDTQYF. CDR3 sequence (DNA): TGTGCCAGCAGTTTAAGGGGACAGGGGATGGATACGCAGTATTTT.

Only a few counts were recorded for this clone. The rearrangement joins TRBV5-1 to TRBJ2-7, with a weak D call TRBD1 (6 bases). CDR3 size: 16 residues. Trimming pared 1 base from V and 4 bases from J, leaving 18 bases between. The germline V gene encodes CDR1 SGHRS and CDR2 YFSETQ. The CDR3 reads CASSLSSGTPIYEQYF. The CDR3 DNA sequence: TGCGCCAGCAGCTTGAGTTCCGGGACACCTATATACGAGCAGTACTTC.

The chain carries TRBV18 and TRBJ2-3; a weak D match, TRBD2 (6 bases). Germline assignment: CDR1 KGHSH and CDR2 LQKENI. The CDR3 contains 13 residues. V was shortened by 6 bases and J by 5 bases, with 12 bases between the two germline ends. The CDR3: CASSQGGKDTQYF. As DNA, the CDR3 is TGTGCCAGCTCCCAGGGCGGGAAAGATACGCAGTATTTT.

The chain employs TRBV14 and TRBJ2-7, with D maybe TRBD1 (6 bases). CDR1 and CDR2 from the germline V gene are SGHDN and FVKESK. CDR3 length: 12 amino acids. Trimming removed 2 bases from V and 4 bases from J, with 6 bases in between. The CDR3 nucleotides read TGTGCCAGCAGCCAACAGGGGTACGAGCAGTACTTC. It yields the protein CASSQQGYEQYF. The full variable domain, its missing parts supplied by reference TRBV14 and TRBJ2-7, is EAGVTQFPSHSVIEKGQTVTLRCDPISGHDNLYWYRRVMGKEIKFLLHFVKESKQDESGMPNNRFLAERTGGTYSTLKVQPAELEDSGVYFCASSQQGYEQYFGPGTRLTVT.

This clone was recorded at least ten times. This chain links TRBV27 with TRBJ2-7, with 9 positions matching TRBD1. The V gene's germline CDR1 is MNHEY and CDR2 SMNVEV (reference sequence). There are 15 residues in the CDR3. Trimming removed 4 bases from V and 11 bases from J; junction bases left unmatched: 15. The CDR3 DNA reads TGTGCCAGCAGTTACCGATCCCCCGACAGGGGGTACGAGTACTTC. Amino acid sequence: CASSYRSPDRGYEYF.

This clone was counted a single time. The chain has TRBV28 and TRBJ1-1; 9 positions match TRBD1. Germline lookup yields CDR1 MDHEN and CDR2 SYDVKM. After removal of 6 bases from V and 11 bases from J, the junction contained 13 bases not matched to a gene. This CDR3 region has 14 residues. CDR3 DNA: TGTGCCAGCAGCCAAGGCGGACAGGGGTTAGCGGCTTTCTTT. It translates to CASSQGGQGLAAFF.

The chain carries TRBV6-4 and TRBJ2-1; 8 nucleotides line up with TRBD2. The junction had 6 bases not matched to a gene; V was cut back by 6 bases and J by 5 bases. Germline V gene data show CDR1 as MRHNA and CDR2 as SNTAGT. The CDR3 has 14 amino acids. CDR3 protein: CASSRSGSNNEQFF. CDR3 DNA sequence: TGTGCCAGCAGCCGAAGCGGGAGTAACAATGAGCAGTTCTTC.

This rearrangement joins TRBV5-4 to TRBJ2-1, with 10 bases identical to TRBD1. The CDR3 spans 13 residues. The germline CDR1 and CDR2 sequences are SGHNT and YYREEE (reference sequence). V lost 4 bases and J lost 7; bases outside the gene matches: 2. As DNA, the CDR3 is TGTGCCAGCAGCCAGGGACAGGGGAATGAGCAGTTCTTC. Its translation is CASSQGQGNEQFF.

V gene TRBV5-1 combines with J gene TRBJ2-2; 9 nucleotides align to TRBD2. The CDR3 spans 15 residues. Germline V gene sequence: CDR1 SGHRS, CDR2 YFSETQ. The trim removed 7 bases at V and 2 bases at J, leaving 6 bases unmatched. CDR3 DNA sequence: TGCGCCAGCTTCGGGACTAGCACTAACACCGGGGAGCTGTTTTTT. This sequence encodes CASFGTSTNTGELFF.